The present TCR beta chain was sequenced within a study of CXCR3-negative and CXCR3-positive naive CD8 T cells (dated by TCRdb to the late 2010s). Broadly, across the study: About 135 million TRB reads were obtained in total, roughly 1.5 +/- 0.3 million reads per library. Diversity and physicochemical repertoire analyses were performed on around twelve donors pooled from two independent experiments. TRBV-TRBJ cluster analysis included naive subsets from a handful of donors and memory cells from 3 donors.

What the research found in general, with its limitations: TRBV-TRBJ usage was similar between naive CXCR3-negative and CXCR3-positive cells from the same donor, while memory cells showed distinct patterns. Both naive subsets had comparably high repertoire diversity, while memory CD8+ T cells had much lower repertoire diversity. CXCR3 expression partially decreased after cryopreservation, so most assays used freshly isolated PBMCs. Because surface CD5, which is linked to self-reactivity in mice, was comparable between the naive subsets, TCR interaction strength was also inferred from TRB CDR3 physicochemical properties. TRB CDR3s from CXCR3-positive naive cells showed higher hydrophobicity (lower Kidera factor 4), lower energy, and higher strength and volume indices than CXCR3-negative naive cells.

As for this clonotype: Its antigen remains undetermined.

Each CD8+ T cell subset was flow-sorted in triplicate, and some 300,000 cells per subset were placed directly into RLT lysis buffer. Naive CD8+ T cells were defined stringently as CD45RO-CCR7+CD27+CD95- to exclude memory contaminants. Peripheral blood mononuclear cells were isolated from buffy coats using standard density gradient centrifugation. Naive CXCR3-negative and CXCR3-positive CD8+ T cells were flow-sorted on a FACSAria III. Total RNA was extracted from sorted cells using an RNeasy Mini Kit. Instrument used: NextSeq 550. The Human TCR Profiling Kit (MiLaboratory) was used to prepare UMI-labeled 5' RACE TRB cDNA libraries. The full amount of extracted RNA was used for cDNA synthesis, and the full amount of resulting cDNA was used for PCR amplification. Libraries were prepared in parallel using an identical number of PCR cycles. Regarding the original processing steps: About 49,000 +/- 11,000 unique UMI-labeled TRB cDNA molecules per library were extracted with MIGEC and MiXCR, with at least two reads per UMI required. Each library averaged about 40,000 +/- 10,000 functional in-frame TRB CDR3 nucleotide clonotypes without stop codons. After each sample was downsampled to 5000 UMI-labeled TRB molecules, VDJtools was used to calculate diversity metrics such as normalized Shannon-Wiener and Chao1. VDJtools was used to calculate clonotype-size-weighted physicochemical properties of the central five CDR3 residues, namely interaction energy, strength, volume and Kidera factor 4. TCRdb reprocessed the reads and assigns one entry to each CDR3 protein sequence, leaving out DNA. What appears here as the V and J calls and clone size reflects TCRdb's work, not the paper's. The sample table holds approximately 56,000 distinct CDR3 sequences. Clones ranked in the top ten supply approximately 1.4% of the sample.

The CDR3, from cysteine to phenylalanine, totals 11 residues. A DNA sequence was not provided. For CDR1 and CDR2, the germline V gene (reference sequence) lists SGHNT and YYREEE. The sequence is built from TRBV5-4 and TRBJ1-2; TCRdb names TRBD1, which stays unverified in the absence of DNA. Sequencing was carried out using naive CXCR3- CD8+ T cells from blood. What the cell subset or site label conveys for this sample: CD45RO-CCR7+CD27+CD95- naive CD8+ T cells lacking CXCR3 (TNR3-). This sequence was found in a human donor in good health. Some clones in this sample may be carry-over from other donors' samples. The CDR3: CASSLTGGYTF.